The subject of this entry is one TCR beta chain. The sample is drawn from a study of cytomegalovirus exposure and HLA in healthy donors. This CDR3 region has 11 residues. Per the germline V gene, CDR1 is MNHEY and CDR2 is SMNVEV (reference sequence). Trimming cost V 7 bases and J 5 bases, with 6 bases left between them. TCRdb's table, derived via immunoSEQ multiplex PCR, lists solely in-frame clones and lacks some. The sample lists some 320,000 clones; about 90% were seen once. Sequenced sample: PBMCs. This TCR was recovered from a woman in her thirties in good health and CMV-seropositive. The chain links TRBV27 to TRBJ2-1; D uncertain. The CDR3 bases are TGTGCCAGCACCCCCCACAATGAGCAGTTCTTC. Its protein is CASTPHNEQFF.